One and the same sample provided the 14 T cell receptor beta chains below, sequenced in a study of cytotoxic CD8 clonotypes in ibrutinib-treated CLL. Produced via immunoSEQ multiplex PCR; TCRdb's table is partial and in-frame only. The table has about 160,000 clones, approximately 80% seen once. Sequenced material: PBMCs, taken after 24 months of ibrutinib treatment. These receptors were taken from a human donor with chronic lymphocytic leukemia.

This clone is a singleton in its sample. The chain uses TRBV29-1 and TRBJ2-7; D gene unclear. V was clipped by 7 bases and J by 3 bases, with 7 bases between them. CDR1 and CDR2 (germline): SQVTM, ANQGSEA. This CDR3 comprises 10 residues. This CDR3 reads CSAGSYEQYF. The CDR3 DNA sequence: TGCAGCGCCGGAAGCTACGAGCAGTACTTC.

This clone was counted a single time. V and J are TRBV9 and TRBJ1-3; no reliable D call. The germline gives CDR1 SGDLS, CDR2 YYNGEE. Trimming cost V 4 bases and J 8 bases, with 16 bases left between them. The CDR3 extends over 14 amino acids. The CDR3 sequence: CASSFQISGDTIYF. The DNA for the CDR3 is TGTGCCAGCAGCTTCCAGATCTCCGGGGACACCATATATTTT.

This sequence joins TRBV21-1 and TRBJ1-1; the table's D call, TRBD1, was not checked against the DNA. TRBV21-1 constitutes a pseudogene. This CDR3 has 18 residues. CDR3 in amino acids: CASSKKILFDRGSTEAFF. CDR3 coding DNA: TGTGCCAGCAGCAAAAAAATCCTATTTGACAGGGGTAGCACTGAAGCTTTCTTT.

This rearrangement joins TRBV5-1 to TRBJ1-1; D uncertain. The CDR3 contains 11 residues. Germline CDR1 reads SGHRS; CDR2 reads YFSETQ. V lost 1 base to trimming and J lost 3 bases, with 1 base between them. The CDR3 nucleotides read TGCGCCAGCAGCTTGCACACTGAAGCTTTCTTT. Translating it yields CASSLHTEAFF.

Worth noting for this clone: One junction end disagrees with the germline gene, perhaps due to a read error. This chain links TRBV30 with TRBJ2-5; D possibly matches TRBD1 or TRBD2 (5 bases each). Germline CDR1 GTSNPN, CDR2 SVGIG (reference sequence). The CDR3 has 13 residues. The CDR3 DNA reads TGTGCCTGGAGTGTACCCTCAGGGAGTACCCTGTACTTC. The encoded protein is CAWSVPSGSTLYF.

The chain links TRBV19 to TRBJ2-3; TRBD1 matches 7 bases. The germline V gene has CDR1 LNHDA and CDR2 SQIVND (reference sequence). The CDR3 covers 13 residues. V trimming: 5 bases; J trimming: 6 bases; junction bases outside the gene matches: 5. The CDR3 loop is CASSVDREDTQYF. The DNA of the CDR3 is TGTGCCAGTAGTGTCGACAGGGAGGATACGCAGTATTTT. The whole variable domain, remainder taken from reference TRBV19 and TRBJ2-3, is DGGITQSPKYLFRKEGQNVTLSCEQNLNHDAMYWYRQDPGQGLRLIYYSQIVNDFQKGDIAEGYSVSREKKESFPLTVTSAQKNPTAFYLCASSVDREDTQYFGPGTRLTVL.

V usage is TRBV19 and J usage is TRBJ1-1; weak D call: TRBD1 (5 bases). CDR1 and CDR2 (germline): LNHDA, SQIVND (reference sequence). The CDR3 extends over 11 amino acids. Trimming took off 5 bases at V and 6 bases at J, with 7 bases between the two ends. The CDR3 nucleotides read TGTGCCAGTAGTCAGGGCCCTGAAGCTTTCTTT. Translated, it gives CASSQGPEAFF.

The rearrangement joins TRBV6-1 to TRBJ2-2, with TRBD2 as a possible D gene (5 bases). V lost 8 bases to trimming and J lost 0 bases, with 13 bases between them. This CDR3 is 15 amino acids long. Germline CDR1 MNHNS, CDR2 SASEGT. The chain's CDR3 is CASVNGNTNTGELFF. The CDR3 bases are TGTGCCAGCGTCAACGGGAATACGAACACCGGGGAGCTGTTTTTT.

The V call is TRBV4-1, the J call TRBJ1-1; a possible D gene is TRBD1 (6 bases). The CDR3 spans 13 residues. In germline, CDR1 is MGHRA, CDR2 YSYEKL. Trimming removed 4 bases from V and 1 base from J, with 7 bases in between. CDR3 protein: CASSRGPNTEAFF. The CDR3 DNA sequence: TGCGCCAGCAGCCGGGGGCCGAACACTGAAGCTTTCTTT.

This chain links TRBV6-5 with TRBJ2-5; tentatively, D is TRBD2 (6 bases). Trimming cost V 8 bases and J 5 bases, with 15 bases left between them. This CDR3 contains 13 residues. Germline-derived CDR1 and CDR2 are MNHEY and SVGAGI. The CDR3 nucleotides read TGTGCCAGCGCCCGGGGGTTTCGGGAGACCCAGTACTTC. This gives the protein CASARGFRETQYF.

The gene calls are TRBV18 and TRBJ1-5; D call uncertain. Trimming pared 4 bases from V and 3 bases from J, leaving 10 bases between. Germline lookup yields CDR1 KGHSH and CDR2 LQKENI. The CDR3 loop spans 14 amino acids. Here the CDR3 DNA reads TGTGCCAGCTCACTCGACGGAATCAATCAGCCCCAGCATTTT. This translates into CASSLDGINQPQHF.

The chain joins TRBV12-5 to TRBJ1-1, with D perhaps TRBD1 (6 bases). V was cut by 6 bases and J by 7 bases, with 18 bases left in between. The CDR3 runs 14 residues. Germline V gene lookup returns CDR1 LGHNT and CDR2 FRNRAP. The CDR3 sequence is CASGPFGGAGEAFF. CDR3 DNA: TGTGCTAGTGGGCCCTTCGGGGGGGCAGGTGAAGCTTTCTTT.

In regard to this clone: Other DNA sequences within the sample encode an identical CDR3. The chain links TRBV30 to TRBJ2-3, with D unclear. V lost 2 bases to trimming and J lost 3 bases, with 3 bases between them. The length of the CDR3 is 11 residues. The germline gives CDR1 GTSNPN, CDR2 SVGIG (reference sequence). The CDR3 is CAWSSTDTQYF. The CDR3 region has the DNA TGTGCCTGGAGTAGTACAGATACGCAGTATTTT.

The chain has TRBV7-8 and TRBJ2-7; D is perhaps TRBD1 or TRBD2 (5 bases each). The CDR3 sequence is 14 residues long. Germline V CDR1 and CDR2: SGHVS, FQNEAQ. V was trimmed by 4 bases and J by 5 bases, leaving 15 bases between them. CDR3 sequence (DNA): TGTGCCAGCAGCTCATACGGGGACCTAGACGAGCAGTACTTC. Translating gives CASSSYGDLDEQYF.